A selection of T cell receptor beta chains follows, all from one sample in a study of T cells in Graves' hyperthyroidism and ophthalmopathy. TCRdb reprocessed the multiplex PCR reads with MiXCR, giving one entry per CDR3 protein. Of 40,000 to 60,000 distinct CDR3 sequences detected, roughly 56% appear once; the ten largest clones hold over 30%. The sample taken for sequencing was peripheral blood or thyroid tissue (not recorded which). The origin of the receptors is a man between 18 and 35 years old with Graves' hyperthyroidism. The CDR3 runs from the conserved cysteine through the conserved F or W. D genes are given only for firm matches. Clone sizes are given selectively: once, few, many, or a class where the clone is expanded.

V gene: TRBV5-6
clone size: many
D gene: TRBD2
J gene: TRBJ2-5
CDR3 DNA: TGTGCCAGCAGCCGGTCGCTAGCGGGGGTGTACCAAGAGACCCAGTACTTC
CDR3 protein: CASSRSLAGVYQETQYF

V gene: TRBV9
clone size: .
D gene: TRBD2
J gene: TRBJ2-7
CDR3 DNA: TGTGCCAGCAGCGCTAGCGGGAGCGGAGAAGAGCAGTACTTC
CDR3 protein: CASSASGSGEEQYF

V gene: TRBV20-1
clone size: .
D gene: TRBD1
J gene: TRBJ1-2
CDR3 DNA: TGCAGTGCTAGAGGTCAGGGGGTTGGCTATGGCTACACCTTC
CDR3 protein: CSARGQGVGYGYTF

V gene: TRBV20-1
clone size: .
D gene: .
J gene: TRBJ1-6
CDR3 DNA: TGCAGTGCCAGAGCCCCAGGAGAGAATTCACCCCTCCACTTT
CDR3 protein: CSARAPGENSPLHF

V gene: TRBV4-3
clone size: few
D gene: .
J gene: TRBJ2-2
CDR3 DNA: TGCGCCAGCAGCCAAGATGTCGGGTCGGCCGGGGAGCTGTTTTTT
CDR3 protein: CASSQDVGSAGELFF

V gene: TRBV7-9
clone size: .
D gene: .
J gene: TRBJ1-2
CDR3 DNA: TGTGCCAGCAGCTTCTTTTCAGGGGAAGAGACTAACTATGGCTACACCTTC
CDR3 protein: CASSFFSGEETNYGYTF

V gene: TRBV7-6
clone size: .
D gene: TRBD1
J gene: TRBJ2-7
CDR3 DNA: TGTGCCAGCAGCGTGGGACAGGGGGTATCCTACGAGCAGTACTTC
CDR3 protein: CASSVGQGVSYEQYF

V gene: TRBV7-2
clone size: many
D gene: .
J gene: TRBJ2-6
CDR3 DNA: TGTGCCAGCAGCTTAATTTTGGGGGGCGCCGGGGCCAACGTCCTGACTTTC
CDR3 protein: CASSLILGGAGANVLTF

V gene: TRBV12-3/TRBV12-4
clone size: .
D gene: .
J gene: TRBJ2-5
CDR3 DNA: TGTGCCAGCAGTTCCTCGGACAGCCTGGAGACCCAGTACTTC
CDR3 protein: CASSSSDSLETQYF

V gene: TRBV9
clone size: many
D gene: TRBD1
J gene: TRBJ1-1
CDR3 DNA: TGTGCCAGCAGCGAACAGGGGGGCACTGAAGCTTTCTTT
CDR3 protein: CASSEQGGTEAFF

V gene: TRBV20-1
clone size: .
D gene: .
J gene: TRBJ2-7
CDR3 DNA: TGCAGTGCTGGTTTCGCGGGTGGTATATCCTACGAGCAGTACTTC
CDR3 protein: CSAGFAGGISYEQYF

V gene: TRBV9
clone size: .
D gene: TRBD1
J gene: TRBJ1-6
CDR3 DNA: TGTGCCAGCAGCGGACAGGGGCATAATTCACCCCTCCACTTT
CDR3 protein: CASSGQGHNSPLHF

V gene: TRBV20-1
clone size: many
D gene: TRBD1
J gene: TRBJ1-2
CDR3 DNA: TGCTCCGCCGGCCGGGACAGGGTGATCTATGGCTACACCTTC
CDR3 protein: CSAGRDRVIYGYTF

V gene: TRBV7-8
clone size: many
D gene: .
J gene: TRBJ1-5
CDR3 DNA: TGTGCCAGCAGCTTAGCTCGGCCTTATGTGGGTCAGCCCCAGCATTTT
CDR3 protein: CASSLARPYVGQPQHF

V gene: TRBV29-1
clone size: once
D gene: TRBD2
J gene: TRBJ2-5
CDR3 DNA: TGCAGCGTTGATGTGCTAGCGGTGGAAGAGACCCAGTACTTC
CDR3 protein: CSVDVLAVEETQYF

V gene: TRBV5-4
clone size: .
D gene: .
J gene: TRBJ1-2
CDR3 DNA: TGTGCCAGCAGCTTGGGGGGGGATGGCTACACCTTC
CDR3 protein: CASSLGGDGYTF

V gene: TRBV5-8
clone size: .
D gene: TRBD1
J gene: TRBJ2-2
CDR3 DNA: TGTGCCAGCAGCTTCCCGGGACAGTCCACCGGGGAGCTGTTTTTT
CDR3 protein: CASSFPGQSTGELFF

V gene: TRBV10-3
clone size: many
D gene: TRBD2
J gene: TRBJ2-3
CDR3 DNA: TGTGCCATCGAAAAAGGGACTAGCGGAAACACAGATACGCAGTATTTT
CDR3 protein: CAIEKGTSGNTDTQYF

V gene: TRBV10-3
clone size: many
D gene: TRBD1
J gene: TRBJ1-5
CDR3 DNA: TGTGCCACAAGACAGGGTTATAGCAATCAGCCCCAGCATTTT
CDR3 protein: CATRQGYSNQPQHF

V gene: TRBV25-1
clone size: once
D gene: .
J gene: TRBJ1-6
CDR3 DNA: TGTGCCAGCAGTGCTACAGGGTATAATTCACCCCTCCACTTT
CDR3 protein: CASSATGYNSPLHF

V gene: TRBV4-3
clone size: many
D gene: .
J gene: TRBJ1-6
CDR3 DNA: TGCGCCAGCAGCCAAGAGAAGGGTACCAGCTCCTATAATTCACCCCTCCACTTT
CDR3 protein: CASSQEKGTSSYNSPLHF

V gene: TRBV2
clone size: many
D gene: .
J gene: TRBJ2-5
CDR3 DNA: TGTGCCAGCACTTCTGGCATGGTACTCCCTGGGACCCAGTACTTC
CDR3 protein: CASTSGMVLPGTQYF

V gene: TRBV9
clone size: .
D gene: TRBD2
J gene: TRBJ2-7
CDR3 DNA: TGTGCCAGCAGCGTGACCGGGACTAGCGGCTACGAGCAGTACTTC
CDR3 protein: CASSVTGTSGYEQYF

V gene: TRBV2
clone size: many
D gene: TRBD2
J gene: TRBJ2-7
CDR3 DNA: TGTGCCAGCAGAATTACTAGCGGGAGAATTGACGAGCAGTACTTC
CDR3 protein: CASRITSGRIDEQYF

V gene: TRBV6-5
clone size: many
D gene: .
J gene: TRBJ2-2
CDR3 DNA: TGTGCCAGCAGTTACTCGAGAGGGACCGGGGAGCTGTTTTTT
CDR3 protein: CASSYSRGTGELFF

V gene: TRBV5-1
clone size: .
D gene: TRBD1
J gene: TRBJ2-7
CDR3 DNA: TGCGCCAGCAGCGGGACAGGGGGCGACTACGAGCAGTACTTC
CDR3 protein: CASSGTGGDYEQYF

V gene: TRBV7-2
clone size: .
D gene: .
J gene: TRBJ2-5
CDR3 DNA: TGTGCCAGTAGCCGATCTTACCAAGAGACCCAGTACTTC
CDR3 protein: CASSRSYQETQYF

V gene: TRBV7-9
clone size: .
D gene: .
J gene: TRBJ1-1
CDR3 DNA: TGTGCCAGCAGCTTAGGAGGAGGAGTGAACACTGAAGCTTTCTTT
CDR3 protein: CASSLGGGVNTEAFF

V gene: TRBV25-1
clone size: many
D gene: .
J gene: TRBJ2-3
CDR3 DNA: TGTGCCAGCCTGGCCTGGAGCACAGATACGCAGTATTTT
CDR3 protein: CASLAWSTDTQYF

V gene: TRBV7-6
clone size: .
D gene: TRBD1
J gene: TRBJ1-6
CDR3 DNA: TGTGCCAGCAGCCTAGTTGCAGGGGGAAGTAATTCACCCCTCCACTTT
CDR3 protein: CASSLVAGGSNSPLHF

V gene: TRBV6-1
clone size: .
D gene: .
J gene: TRBJ2-6
CDR3 DNA: TGTGCCGCATCACGTGGGGGTACTGGGGCCAACGTCCTGACTTTC
CDR3 protein: CAASRGGTGANVLTF

V gene: TRBV7-6
clone size: .
D gene: .
J gene: TRBJ1-5
CDR3 DNA: TGTGCCAGCAGCAAAGACCTGACAGGTCCTTCCCAGCATTTT
CDR3 protein: CASSKDLTGPSQHF

V gene: TRBV6-2/TRBV6-3
clone size: many
D gene: .
J gene: TRBJ1-5
CDR3 DNA: TGTGCCAGCAGATCAATACAGGGACAAACTTTACCCCAGCATTTT
CDR3 protein: CASRSIQGQTLPQHF

V gene: TRBV6-5
clone size: .
D gene: .
J gene: TRBJ2-7
CDR3 DNA: TGTGCCATCAGTTACACAGACTACGAGCAGTACTTC
CDR3 protein: CAISYTDYEQYF

V gene: TRBV6-1
clone size: once
D gene: TRBD1
J gene: TRBJ1-5
CDR3 DNA: TGTGCTAGAGATCAGGGGGGGCAGCCCCAGCATTTT
CDR3 protein: CARDQGGQPQHF

V gene: TRBV12-3/TRBV12-4
clone size: many
D gene: TRBD1
J gene: TRBJ2-6
CDR3 DNA: TGTGCCAGCAGCAGCCGACAGGGAGAAGGGGCCAACGTCCTGACTTTC
CDR3 protein: CASSSRQGEGANVLTF

V gene: TRBV20-1
clone size: many
D gene: .
J gene: TRBJ2-7
CDR3 DNA: TGCAGTGCTAGAGAGATGAGGGCAGGGTTAGGCTACGAGCAGTACTTC
CDR3 protein: CSAREMRAGLGYEQYF

V gene: TRBV7-9
clone size: many
D gene: .
J gene: TRBJ1-6
CDR3 DNA: TGTGCCAGCAGCCTTTCCCTTGGGGCGGATTCACCCCTCCACTTT
CDR3 protein: CASSLSLGADSPLHF

V gene: TRBV7-8
clone size: .
D gene: .
J gene: TRBJ2-5
CDR3 DNA: TGTGCCAGCAGCTTAGAGTTAGGGCTTGGTCAGCCCCAGTACTTC
CDR3 protein: CASSLELGLGQPQYF

V gene: TRBV12-3/TRBV12-4
clone size: medium-sized
D gene: TRBD1
J gene: TRBJ1-6
CDR3 DNA: TGTGCCAGCAGTCGACAGGGCCCTTCACCCCTCCACTTT
CDR3 protein: CASSRQGPSPLHF

V gene: TRBV7-3
clone size: .
D gene: .
J gene: TRBJ2-5
CDR3 DNA: TGTGCCAGCAGCTCCTCGGGGCCGGGGGAGACCCAGTACTTC
CDR3 protein: CASSSSGPGETQYF

V gene: TRBV7-9
clone size: .
D gene: TRBD2
J gene: TRBJ2-5
CDR3 DNA: TGTGCCAGCAGCGCCTTTAGCGGGAGCCTAGAGACCCAGTACTTC
CDR3 protein: CASSAFSGSLETQYF

V gene: TRBV29-1
clone size: few
D gene: .
J gene: TRBJ1-3
CDR3 DNA: TGCAGCGTTGAAGATAATGGCTCCATATATTTT
CDR3 protein: CSVEDNGSIYF

V gene: TRBV5-1
clone size: .
D gene: .
J gene: TRBJ1-5
CDR3 DNA: TGCGCCAGCAGGGAAGATAGCAATCAGCCCCAGCATTTT
CDR3 protein: CASREDSNQPQHF

V gene: TRBV10-3
clone size: .
D gene: .
J gene: TRBJ1-1
CDR3 DNA: TGTGCCATCAATAGCAGGGGTAGCGGCACTGAAGCTTTCTTT
CDR3 protein: CAINSRGSGTEAFF

V gene: TRBV5-1
clone size: .
D gene: TRBD1
J gene: TRBJ1-5
CDR3 DNA: TGCGCCAGCAGTTCCGGGACAGGGGTTAATCAGCCCCAGCATTTT
CDR3 protein: CASSSGTGVNQPQHF

V gene: TRBV29-1
clone size: .
D gene: .
J gene: TRBJ1-2
CDR3 DNA: TGCAGCGTTCCCACGGGACGGGATTATGGCTACACCTTC
CDR3 protein: CSVPTGRDYGYTF

V gene: TRBV29-1
clone size: .
D gene: TRBD1
J gene: TRBJ2-5
CDR3 DNA: TGCAGCGTCCGGACAGGCGGCGGGCAAGAGACCCAGTACTTC
CDR3 protein: CSVRTGGGQETQYF

V gene: TRBV7-9
clone size: .
D gene: TRBD1
J gene: TRBJ1-1
CDR3 DNA: TGTGCCAGCAGCTCGTCCTCCCCGGGACAGGGGCGGTCTCGGAACACTGAAGCTTTCTTT
CDR3 protein: CASSSSSPGQGRSRNTEAFF

V gene: TRBV6-4
clone size: many
D gene: TRBD2
J gene: TRBJ2-2
CDR3 DNA: TGTGCCAGCAGTGGGACTAGCGGGGACACCGGGGAGCTGTTTTTT
CDR3 protein: CASSGTSGDTGELFF

V gene: TRBV20-1
clone size: .
D gene: .
J gene: TRBJ1-1
CDR3 DNA: TGCAGTGCTAGAGATGGACAGAGGGGTGGGAGAGCTTTCTTT
CDR3 protein: CSARDGQRGGRAFF

V gene: TRBV7-9
clone size: .
D gene: .
J gene: TRBJ1-4
CDR3 DNA: TGTGCCAGCAGCCCGTCCACCGGTGAAAAACTGTTTTTT
CDR3 protein: CASSPSTGEKLFF

V gene: TRBV20-1
clone size: once
D gene: .
J gene: TRBJ1-4
CDR3 DNA: TGCAGTGCTCGAGAGGTCGAAAAACTGTTTTTT
CDR3 protein: CSAREVEKLFF